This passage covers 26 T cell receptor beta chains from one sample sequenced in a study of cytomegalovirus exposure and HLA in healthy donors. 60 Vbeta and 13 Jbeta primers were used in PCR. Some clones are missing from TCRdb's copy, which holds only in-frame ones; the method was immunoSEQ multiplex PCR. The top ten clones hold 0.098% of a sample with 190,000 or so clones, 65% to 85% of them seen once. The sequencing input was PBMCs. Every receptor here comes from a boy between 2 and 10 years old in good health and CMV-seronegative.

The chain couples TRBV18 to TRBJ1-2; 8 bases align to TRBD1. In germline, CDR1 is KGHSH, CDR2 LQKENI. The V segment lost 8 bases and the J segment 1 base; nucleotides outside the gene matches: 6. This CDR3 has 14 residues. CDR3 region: CASAATGDNYGYTF. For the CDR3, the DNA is TGTGCCAGCGCAGCGACAGGGGATAACTATGGCTACACCTTC.

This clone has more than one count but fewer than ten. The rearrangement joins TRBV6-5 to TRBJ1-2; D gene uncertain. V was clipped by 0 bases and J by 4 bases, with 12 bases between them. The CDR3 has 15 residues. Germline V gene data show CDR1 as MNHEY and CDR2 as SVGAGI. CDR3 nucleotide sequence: TGTGCCAGCAGTTACTCGTTGTCAGGCCTCTATGGCTACACCTTC. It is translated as CASSYSLSGLYGYTF.

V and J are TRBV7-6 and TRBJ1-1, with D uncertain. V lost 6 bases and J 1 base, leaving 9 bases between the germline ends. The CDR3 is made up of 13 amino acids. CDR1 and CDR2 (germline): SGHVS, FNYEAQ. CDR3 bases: TGTGCCAGCAGTCTAACAGAGAACACTGAAGCTTTCTTT. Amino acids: CASSLTENTEAFF.

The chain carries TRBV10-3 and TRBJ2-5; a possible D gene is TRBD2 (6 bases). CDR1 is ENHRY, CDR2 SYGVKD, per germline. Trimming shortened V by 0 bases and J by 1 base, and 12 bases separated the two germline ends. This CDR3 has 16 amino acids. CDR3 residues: CAISESRVGGQETQYF. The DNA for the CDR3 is TGTGCCATCAGTGAGTCTCGCGTGGGGGGCCAAGAGACCCAGTACTTC.

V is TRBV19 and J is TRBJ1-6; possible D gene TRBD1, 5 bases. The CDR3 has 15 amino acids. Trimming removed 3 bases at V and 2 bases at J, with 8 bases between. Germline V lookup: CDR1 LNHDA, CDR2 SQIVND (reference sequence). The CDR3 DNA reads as TGTGCCAGTAGTATCGGGGGTACCTATAATTCACCCCTCCACTTT. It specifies CASSIGGTYNSPLHF.

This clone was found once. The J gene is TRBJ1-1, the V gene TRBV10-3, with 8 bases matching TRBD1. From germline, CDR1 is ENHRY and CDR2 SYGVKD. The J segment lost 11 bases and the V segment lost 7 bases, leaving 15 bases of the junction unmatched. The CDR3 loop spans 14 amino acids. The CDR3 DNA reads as TGTGCCATCACGGAAGACAGGGGATCCCAAGTGGCTTTCTTT. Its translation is CAITEDRGSQVAFF.

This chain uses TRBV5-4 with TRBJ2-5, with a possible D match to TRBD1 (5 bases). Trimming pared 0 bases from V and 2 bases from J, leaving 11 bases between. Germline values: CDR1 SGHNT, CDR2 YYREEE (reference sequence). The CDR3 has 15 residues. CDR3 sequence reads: CASSLAPTEQETQYF. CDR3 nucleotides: TGTGCCAGCAGCTTGGCTCCGACAGAACAAGAGACCCAGTACTTC.

The CDR3 region has the DNA TGTGCCAGCAGCTTCCGGACAGGTATTCCCTACGAGCAGTACTTC. Its translation is CASSFRTGIPYEQYF. The V and J genes are TRBV7-2 and TRBJ2-7; TRBD1 matches 7 bases. The CDR3 spans 15 residues. CDR1 and CDR2 from the germline V gene are SGHTA and FQGNSA. The trim removed 3 bases at V and 2 bases at J, leaving 7 bases unmatched.

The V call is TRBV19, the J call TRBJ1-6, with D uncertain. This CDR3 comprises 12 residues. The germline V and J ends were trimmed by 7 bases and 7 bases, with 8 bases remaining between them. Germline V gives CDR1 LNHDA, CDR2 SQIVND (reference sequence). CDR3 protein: CASTSSNSPLHF. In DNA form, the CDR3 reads TGTGCCAGTACGTCGTCGAATTCACCCCTCCACTTT.

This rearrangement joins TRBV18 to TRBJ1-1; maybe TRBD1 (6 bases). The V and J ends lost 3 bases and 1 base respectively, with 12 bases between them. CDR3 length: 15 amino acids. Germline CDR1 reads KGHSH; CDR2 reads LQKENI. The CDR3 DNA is TGTGCCAGCTCACCTCGAGGGGGGGAGAACACTGAAGCTTTCTTT. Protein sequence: CASSPRGGENTEAFF.

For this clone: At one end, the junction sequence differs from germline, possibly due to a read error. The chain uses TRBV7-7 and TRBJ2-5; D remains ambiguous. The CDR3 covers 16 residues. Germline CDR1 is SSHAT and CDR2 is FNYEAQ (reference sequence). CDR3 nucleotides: TGTGCTAGCAGCTCAGGATCCGTCGTGTACCAAGAGACCCAGTACTTC. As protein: CASSSGSVVYQETQYF.

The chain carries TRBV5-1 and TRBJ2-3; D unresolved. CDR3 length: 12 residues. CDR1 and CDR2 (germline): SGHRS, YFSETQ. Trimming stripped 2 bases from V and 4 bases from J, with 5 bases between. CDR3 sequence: CASSFSPDTQYF. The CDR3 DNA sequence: TGCGCCAGCAGCTTCTCCCCAGATACGCAGTATTTT.

CDR3: CASSPLASETQYF. CDR3 in DNA: TGTGCCAGCTCACCTCTAGCAAGCGAGACCCAGTACTTC. The chain employs TRBV18 and TRBJ2-5; perhaps TRBD2 as D (5 bases). The CDR3 loop spans 13 amino acids. Germline V lookup: CDR1 KGHSH, CDR2 LQKENI. V was clipped by 3 bases and J by 5 bases, with 10 bases between them.

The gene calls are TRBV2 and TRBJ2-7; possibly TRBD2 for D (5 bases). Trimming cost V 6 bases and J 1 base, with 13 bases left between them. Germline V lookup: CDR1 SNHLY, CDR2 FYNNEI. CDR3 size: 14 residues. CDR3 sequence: CASSSWESSYEQYF. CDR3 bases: TGTGCCAGCAGCTCGTGGGAGTCATCCTACGAGCAGTACTTC.

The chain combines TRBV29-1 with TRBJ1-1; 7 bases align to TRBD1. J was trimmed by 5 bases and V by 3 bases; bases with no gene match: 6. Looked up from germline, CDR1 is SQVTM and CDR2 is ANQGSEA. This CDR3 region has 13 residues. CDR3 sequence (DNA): TGCAGCGTTGAGAAGGGGGCGGGAACTGAAGCTTTCTTT. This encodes CSVEKGAGTEAFF.

In DNA form, the CDR3 reads TGTGCCATCAGTGTAGACAGCCGTTCTAATGGCTACACCTTC. This translates into CAISVDSRSNGYTF. The J gene is TRBJ1-2, the V gene TRBV10-3, with a possible D match to TRBD1 (5 bases). The germline V gene encodes CDR1 ENHRY and CDR2 SYGVKD. The CDR3 has 14 amino acids. V gave up 4 bases and J gave up 6 bases, with 15 bases separating them.

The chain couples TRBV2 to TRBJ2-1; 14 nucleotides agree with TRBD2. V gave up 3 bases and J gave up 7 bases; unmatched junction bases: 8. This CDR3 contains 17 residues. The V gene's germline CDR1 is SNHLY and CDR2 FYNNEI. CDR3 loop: CASSDPRLAGGRNEQFF. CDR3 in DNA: TGTGCCAGCAGTGATCCGAGACTAGCGGGGGGGCGGAATGAGCAGTTCTTC.

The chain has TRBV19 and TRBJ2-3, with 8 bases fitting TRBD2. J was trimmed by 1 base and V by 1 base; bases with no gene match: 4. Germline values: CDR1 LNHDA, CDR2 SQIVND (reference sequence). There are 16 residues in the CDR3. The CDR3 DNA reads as TGTGCCAGTAGTATAGTTGCGGGGGGAGGCACAGATACGCAGTATTTT. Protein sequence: CASSIVAGGGTDTQYF.

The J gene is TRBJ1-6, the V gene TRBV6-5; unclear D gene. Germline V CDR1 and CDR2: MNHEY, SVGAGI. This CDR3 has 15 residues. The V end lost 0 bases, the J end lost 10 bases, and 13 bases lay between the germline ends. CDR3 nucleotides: TGTGCCAGCAGTTACTCTTGGAATCAGGAATCACCCCTCCACTTT. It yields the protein CASSYSWNQESPLHF.

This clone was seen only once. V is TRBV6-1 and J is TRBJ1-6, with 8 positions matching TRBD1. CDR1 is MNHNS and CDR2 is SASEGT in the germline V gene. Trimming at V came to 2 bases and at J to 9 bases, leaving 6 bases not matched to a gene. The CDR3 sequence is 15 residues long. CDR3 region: CASSELTGGGSPLHF. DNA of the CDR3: TGTGCCAGCAGTGAATTAACAGGGGGTGGTTCACCCCTCCACTTT.

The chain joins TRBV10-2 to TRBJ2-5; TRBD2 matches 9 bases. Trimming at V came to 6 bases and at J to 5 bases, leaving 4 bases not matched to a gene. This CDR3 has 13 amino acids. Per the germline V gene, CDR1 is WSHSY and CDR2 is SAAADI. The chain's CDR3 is CASRAGGFETQYF. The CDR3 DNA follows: TGCGCCAGCAGGGCGGGGGGGTTTGAGACCCAGTACTTC.

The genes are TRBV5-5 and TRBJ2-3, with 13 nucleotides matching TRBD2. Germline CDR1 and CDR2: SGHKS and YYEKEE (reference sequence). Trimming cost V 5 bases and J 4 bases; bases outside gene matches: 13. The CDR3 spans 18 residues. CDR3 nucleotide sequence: TGTGCCAGCAGTTCCAAACTAGCGGGGGGGCCCCGGGCAGATACGCAGTATTTT. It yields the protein CASSSKLAGGPRADTQYF.

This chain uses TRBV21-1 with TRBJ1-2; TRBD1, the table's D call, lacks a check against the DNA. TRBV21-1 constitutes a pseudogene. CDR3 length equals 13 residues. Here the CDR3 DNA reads TGTGCCAGCACCCCTGAACAGGGTTTCGGCTACACCTTC. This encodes CASTPEQGFGYTF.

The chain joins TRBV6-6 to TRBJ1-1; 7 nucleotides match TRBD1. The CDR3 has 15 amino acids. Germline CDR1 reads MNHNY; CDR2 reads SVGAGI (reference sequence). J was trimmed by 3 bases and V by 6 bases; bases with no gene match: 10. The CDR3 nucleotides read TGTGCCAGCAGACCCACTAGGGGGCGCGACACTGAAGCTTTCTTT. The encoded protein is CASRPTRGRDTEAFF.

The CDR3 protein is CASSPKMALQGSYNSPLHF. For the CDR3, the DNA is TGTGCCAGCAGCCCTAAAATGGCATTACAGGGCTCCTATAATTCACCCCTCCACTTT. The chain is built from TRBV11-2 and TRBJ1-6, with D perhaps matching TRBD1 (6 bases). Germline CDR1 SGHAT, CDR2 FQNNGV. V gave up 5 bases and J gave up 0 bases, with 20 bases separating them. The length of the CDR3 is 19 residues.

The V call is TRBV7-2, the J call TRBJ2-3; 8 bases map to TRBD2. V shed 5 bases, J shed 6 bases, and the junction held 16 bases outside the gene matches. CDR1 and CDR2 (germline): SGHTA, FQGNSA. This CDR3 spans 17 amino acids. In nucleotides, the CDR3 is TGTGCCAGCAGCCCCCATAGCGGGGTCCCAAACCCGGATACGCAGTATTTT. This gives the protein CASSPHSGVPNPDTQYF.